The rows below give T cell receptor beta chains drawn from one sample of a study of cytomegalovirus exposure and HLA in healthy donors. Profiling relied on immunoSEQ multiplex PCR, and the TCRdb table lists in-frame clones only, not all of them. The sample lists 100,000 to 150,000 clones; about four fifths were seen once. Sequenced input: PBMCs. These receptor sequences come from a male donor in good health and CMV-seronegative. The CDR3 runs from the conserved cysteine through the conserved F or W. The D gene is left open where the match is weak. Size is omitted from some rows. Given values are once, few, many or a class for expanded clones.

clone size: NA
D gene: TRBD1
V gene: TRBV7-2
J gene: TRBJ2-2
CDR3 DNA: TGTGCCAGCAGCTTAAGGGACAGGGGTAACACCGGGGAGCTGTTTTTT
CDR3 protein: CASSLRDRGNTGELFF

clone size: once
D gene: TRBD1
V gene: TRBV7-2
J gene: TRBJ2-5
CDR3 DNA: TGTGCCAGCAGCTTAGACAGGGGCCGAGAGACCCAGTACTTC
CDR3 protein: CASSLDRGRETQYF

clone size: NA
D gene: NA
V gene: TRBV12-5
J gene: TRBJ2-6
CDR3 DNA: TGTGCTAGTGGCGCAGGTTTCTCTGGGGCCAACGTCCTGACTTTC
CDR3 protein: CASGAGFSGANVLTF

clone size: NA
D gene: NA
V gene: TRBV5-1
J gene: TRBJ2-3
CDR3 DNA: TGCGCCAGCAGCTTGGCGCTACAGGGCCCAGATACGCAGTATTTT
CDR3 protein: CASSLALQGPDTQYF

clone size: NA
D gene: TRBD1
V gene: TRBV28
J gene: TRBJ1-1
CDR3 DNA: TGTGCCAGCAGTGAGGGACAGGTGGGCACTGAAGCTTTCTTT
CDR3 protein: CASSEGQVGTEAFF

clone size: NA
D gene: TRBD2
V gene: TRBV5-1
J gene: TRBJ2-1
CDR3 DNA: TGCGCCAGCAGCTCGAAATCAACTAGCGGGGGGCCCCACAATGAGCAGTTCTTC
CDR3 protein: CASSSKSTSGGPHNEQFF

clone size: NA
D gene: TRBD2
V gene: TRBV7-4
J gene: TRBJ2-7
CDR3 DNA: TGTGCCAGCAGCTCTCTAGCGGTTACCTACGAGCAGTACTTC
CDR3 protein: CASSSLAVTYEQYF

clone size: few
D gene: NA
V gene: TRBV10-3
J gene: TRBJ1-3
CDR3 DNA: TGTGCCATCAGCTCGGACAGTGGAAACACCATATATTTT
CDR3 protein: CAISSDSGNTIYF

clone size: few
D gene: TRBD1
V gene: TRBV4-3
J gene: TRBJ1-6
CDR3 DNA: TGCGCCAGCAGCCAAGATCTGAGGGTAGGGGGCCACAATTCACCCCTCCACTTT
CDR3 protein: CASSQDLRVGGHNSPLHF

clone size: NA
D gene: NA
V gene: TRBV7-2
J gene: TRBJ1-1
CDR3 DNA: TGTGCCAGCAGCTTAGTAGACATCGGAAACACTGAAGCTTTCTTT
CDR3 protein: CASSLVDIGNTEAFF

clone size: few
D gene: TRBD1
V gene: TRBV4-1
J gene: TRBJ1-1
CDR3 DNA: TGCGCCAGCAGCCTAGCCAGGACAGGAGTGAACACTGAAGCTTTCTTT
CDR3 protein: CASSLARTGVNTEAFF

clone size: NA
D gene: NA
V gene: TRBV7-8
J gene: TRBJ2-2
CDR3 DNA: TGTGCCAGCAGCCAGGACAGTGCCCAACCGAACACCGGGGAGCTGTTTTTT
CDR3 protein: CASSQDSAQPNTGELFF

clone size: NA
D gene: TRBD1
V gene: TRBV6-5
J gene: TRBJ1-3
CDR3 DNA: TGTGCCAGCAGCTGGACAGGGACTGGAAACACCATATATTTT
CDR3 protein: CASSWTGTGNTIYF

clone size: NA
D gene: NA
V gene: TRBV4-3
J gene: TRBJ2-4
CDR3 DNA: TGCGCCAGCAGCCGAAGTCCTGGGGACATTCAGCACTTC
CDR3 protein: CASSRSPGDIQHF

clone size: NA
D gene: NA
V gene: TRBV2
J gene: TRBJ2-1
CDR3 DNA: TGTGCCAGCGGGCAGTACAATGAGCAGTTCTTC
CDR3 protein: CASGQYNEQFF

clone size: NA
D gene: TRBD1
V gene: TRBV7-2
J gene: TRBJ2-7
CDR3 DNA: TGTGCCAGCAGCCAGGGGACAGGGGGCTACGAGCAGTACTTC
CDR3 protein: CASSQGTGGYEQYF

clone size: NA
D gene: TRBD2
V gene: TRBV7-3
J gene: TRBJ2-3
CDR3 DNA: TGTGCCAGCAGTTCTCCGGGACTAGGGGATACGCAGTATTTT
CDR3 protein: CASSSPGLGDTQYF

clone size: NA
D gene: TRBD2
V gene: TRBV11-1
J gene: TRBJ2-1
CDR3 DNA: TGTGCCAGCAGCTCTTGGACTAGCGGGGTCAATGAGCAGTTCTTC
CDR3 protein: CASSSWTSGVNEQFF